The rows below give T cell receptor beta chains drawn from one sample of a study of human T cells and chemical hapten exposure. TCRdb used MiXCR to reprocess the RACE reads, holding one entry per CDR3 protein. The sample yields some 300,000 distinct CDR3 sequences, 5% to 6.5% seen once. Sequenced material: whole blood, taken in connection with sensitization to the hapten diphenylcyclopropenone (DPC). The source of these receptors is a woman between 18 and 30 years old with alopecia areata. Some clones in this sample may be carry-over from other donors' samples. Both conserved end residues are trimmed from each CDR3. Fields, in order: D gene, CDR3 length, J gene, V gene, CDR3 protein. A D gene is named only where the DNA matches it firmly.

>TRBD2|13|TRBJ2-1|TRBV11-2
ASTLGGGNQDEQF
>TRBD2|14|TRBJ2-5|TRBV6-6
ASSYSSSGVLETQY
>.|13|TRBJ1-5|TRBV7-2
ASSLAAYSNQPQH
>.|6|TRBJ2-1|TRBV6-6
ASRIKF
>.|12|TRBJ2-2|TRBV5-1
ASAQPPRVKGLF
>.|14|TRBJ2-2|TRBV6-5
ASSYNLARGTGELF
>.|13|TRBJ2-4|TRBV7-2
ASRRDPMSDGIQY
>TRBD2|14|TRBJ2-5|TRBV10-3
ATQRGTRAFEETQY
>TRBD1|13|TRBJ1-4|TRBV7-8
ASSLLGTGDEKLF
>.|12|TRBJ2-2|TRBV7-2
ASSSALSTGELF
>.|12|TRBJ1-6|TRBV5-1
ASSSAGRYSPLH
>.|13|TRBJ2-1|TRBV12-3/TRBV12-4
ASVDSGRGYNEQF
>.|12|TRBJ2-2|TRBV19
ASSTGGNTGELF
>TRBD1|13|TRBJ1-4|TRBV28
ASSFQTGGREKLF
>.|12|TRBJ1-2|TRBV6-2/TRBV6-3
ASSSHGRSYGYT
>.|10|TRBJ1-3|TRBV29-1
SVVTSGNTIY
>TRBD1|13|TRBJ1-6|TRBV6-5
ASSYRQGPDSPLH